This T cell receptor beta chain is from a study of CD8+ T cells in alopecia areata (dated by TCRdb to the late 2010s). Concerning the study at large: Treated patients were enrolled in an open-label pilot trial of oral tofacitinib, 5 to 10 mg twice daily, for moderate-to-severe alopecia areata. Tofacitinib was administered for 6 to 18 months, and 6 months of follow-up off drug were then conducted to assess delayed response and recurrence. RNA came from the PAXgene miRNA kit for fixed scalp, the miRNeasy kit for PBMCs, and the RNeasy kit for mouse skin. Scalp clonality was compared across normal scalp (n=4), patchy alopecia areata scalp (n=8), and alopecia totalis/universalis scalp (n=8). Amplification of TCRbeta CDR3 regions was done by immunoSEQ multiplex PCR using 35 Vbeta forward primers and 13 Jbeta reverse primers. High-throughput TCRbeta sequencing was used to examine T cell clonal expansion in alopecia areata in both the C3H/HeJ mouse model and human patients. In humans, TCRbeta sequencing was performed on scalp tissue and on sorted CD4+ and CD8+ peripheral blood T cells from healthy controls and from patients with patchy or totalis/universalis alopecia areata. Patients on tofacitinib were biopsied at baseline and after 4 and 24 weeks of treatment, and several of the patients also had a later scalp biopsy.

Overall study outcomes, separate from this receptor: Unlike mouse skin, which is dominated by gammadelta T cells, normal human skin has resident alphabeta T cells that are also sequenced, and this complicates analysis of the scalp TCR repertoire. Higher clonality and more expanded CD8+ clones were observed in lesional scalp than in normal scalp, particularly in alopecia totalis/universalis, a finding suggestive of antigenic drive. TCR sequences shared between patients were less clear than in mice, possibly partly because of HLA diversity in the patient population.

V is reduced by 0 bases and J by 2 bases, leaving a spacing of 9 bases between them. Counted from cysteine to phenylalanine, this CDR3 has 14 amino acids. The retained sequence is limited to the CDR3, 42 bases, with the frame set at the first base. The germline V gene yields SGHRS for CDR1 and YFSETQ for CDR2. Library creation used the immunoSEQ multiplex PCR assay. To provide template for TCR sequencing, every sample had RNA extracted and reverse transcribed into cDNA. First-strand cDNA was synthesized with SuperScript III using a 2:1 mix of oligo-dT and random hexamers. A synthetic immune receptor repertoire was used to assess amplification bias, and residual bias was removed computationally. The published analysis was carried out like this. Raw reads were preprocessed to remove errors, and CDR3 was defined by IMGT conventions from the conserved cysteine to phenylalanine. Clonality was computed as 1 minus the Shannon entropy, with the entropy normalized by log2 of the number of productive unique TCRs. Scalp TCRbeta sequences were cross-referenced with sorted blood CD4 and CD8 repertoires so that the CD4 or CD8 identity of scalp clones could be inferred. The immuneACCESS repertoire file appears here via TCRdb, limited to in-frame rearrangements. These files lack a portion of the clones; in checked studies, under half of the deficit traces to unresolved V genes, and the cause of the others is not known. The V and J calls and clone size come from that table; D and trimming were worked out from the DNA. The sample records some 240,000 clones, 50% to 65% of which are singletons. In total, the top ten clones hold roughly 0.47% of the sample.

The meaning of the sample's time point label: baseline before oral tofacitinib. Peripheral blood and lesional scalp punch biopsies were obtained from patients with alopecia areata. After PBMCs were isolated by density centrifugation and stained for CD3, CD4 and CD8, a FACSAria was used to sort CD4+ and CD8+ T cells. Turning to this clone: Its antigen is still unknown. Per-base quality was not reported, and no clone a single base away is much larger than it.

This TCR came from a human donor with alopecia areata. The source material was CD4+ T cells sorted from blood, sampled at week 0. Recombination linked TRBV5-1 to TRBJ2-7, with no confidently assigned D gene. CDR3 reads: CASSLGSPAYEQYF. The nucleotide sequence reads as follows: TGCGCCAGCAGCTTGGGGTCTCCCGCCTACGAGCAGTACTTC.